This TCR beta chain was profiled in a study of CD8+ T cells in alopecia areata. Study at large: Each of the treated patients was given oral tofacitinib, 5 to 10 mg twice daily, for moderate-to-severe alopecia areata. Tofacitinib administration persisted for 6 to 18 months, succeeded by 6 months off drug. General study results and limits: Tofacitinib produced a significant decrease in scalp clonality and in expanded CD8+ clones among the top 100.

Treatment in this sample: oral pan-JAK inhibitor, 5-10 mg twice daily. With respect to this clone: Its cognate antigen is unknown.

Following extraction, RNA underwent reverse transcription to cDNA, which served as the sequencing template. TCRdb's copy holds only in-frame clones and misses some; the assay was immunoSEQ multiplex PCR. The data show under 110,000 clones, with 55% to 75% seen just once and around 15% held by the top ten. CDR3 size: 13 residues. Germline V gene sequence: CDR1 SQVTM, CDR2 ANQGSEA. J was trimmed by 0 bases and V by 6 bases; bases with no gene match: 4. This specimen was CD8+ T cells sorted from blood, taken at roughly week 58, from a patient treated with tofacitinib. The chain links TRBV29-1 to TRBJ2-7; 8 bases are shared with TRBD1. The receptor was isolated from a human donor with alopecia areata. The CDR3 here is CSVRQGSSYEQYF. The CDR3 DNA reads TGCAGCGTAAGACAGGGGAGCTCCTACGAGCAGTACTTC.